Presented here are 26 T cell receptor beta chains from one specimen sequenced in a study of PD-1 blockade in classical Hodgkin lymphoma. All the patients suffered relapse after autologous stem cell transplantation, and brentuximab vedotin exposure differed. TCRdb's copy holds only in-frame clones and misses some; the assay was immunoSEQ multiplex PCR. This table has about 94,000 clones, 89% appearing once. This specimen was peripheral blood mononuclear cells (PBMCs), taken before the second cycle of nivolumab. The receptors were gathered from a human donor with classical Hodgkin lymphoma.

This chain uses TRBV28 with TRBJ2-7, with 9 bases identical to TRBD1. This CDR3 contains 14 residues. CDR1 is MDHEN and CDR2 is SYDVKM in the germline V gene. Germline trimming cut 8 bases from V and 2 bases from J; bases unmatched to any gene: 7. Written as DNA, the CDR3 is TGTGCCAGCCTTGAGACAGGGGGTCCCTACGAGCAGTACTTC. Translation: CASLETGGPYEQYF.

The J gene is TRBJ2-3, the V gene TRBV7-9, with D tentatively TRBD1 (6 bases). This CDR3 region has 16 residues. V dropped 3 bases and J dropped 3 bases, with 16 bases sitting between them. The germline V gene encodes CDR1 SEHNR and CDR2 FQNEAQ (reference sequence). The CDR3 coding sequence is TGTGCCAGCAGCTTCCGGCAGGGGCCAGATACAGATACGCAGTATTTT. It yields the protein CASSFRQGPDTDTQYF.

V gene TRBV27 combines with J gene TRBJ2-5, with unresolved D. Per germline, CDR1 MNHEY and CDR2 SMNVEV (reference sequence). Trimming removed 1 base from V and 2 bases from J, with 11 bases in between. This CDR3 comprises 15 residues. The CDR3: CASSLYTVLQETQYF. For the CDR3, the DNA is TGTGCCAGCAGTTTATATACGGTCTTGCAAGAGACCCAGTACTTC.

V and J are TRBV6-5 and TRBJ1-2; D is uncertain. Between the trimmed V and J ends, which lost 2 bases and 6 bases, there was a span of 10 bases. CDR1 and CDR2 (germline): MNHEY, SVGAGI. This CDR3 has 13 amino acids. The CDR3 is CASSYLDGHGYTF. The CDR3, as DNA: TGTGCCAGCAGTTACCTCGACGGGCATGGCTACACCTTC.

V usage is TRBV7-9 and J usage is TRBJ2-3; D assignment may be TRBD1 or TRBD2 (5 bases each). The V end was cut by 4 bases, the J end by 4 bases, with 15 bases between. This CDR3 comprises 15 residues. Germline V lookup: CDR1 SEHNR, CDR2 FQNEAQ (reference sequence). This CDR3 is CASSSGAVPSDTQYF. Here the CDR3 DNA reads TGTGCCAGCAGCTCCGGGGCCGTCCCGTCAGATACGCAGTATTTT.

This clone was detected once. V and J are TRBV6-5 and TRBJ2-7; D perhaps matches TRBD1 (5 bases). Trimming cost V 0 bases and J 3 bases, with 12 bases left between them. The CDR3 length is 15 residues. Germline V CDR1 and CDR2: MNHEY, SVGAGI. CDR3 region: CASSYSGAGFYEQYF. The CDR3 DNA is TGTGCCAGCAGTTACTCAGGGGCAGGATTCTACGAGCAGTACTTC.

This rearrangement joins TRBV5-8 to TRBJ1-5; TRBD1 matches 7 bases. The V gene end was trimmed by 7 bases and the J gene end by 4 bases; junction bases not matched to a gene: 5. Per the germline V gene, CDR1 is SGHTS and CDR2 is YDEGEE. The CDR3 loop spans 13 amino acids. The CDR3 region is CASGDRNNQPQHF. The CDR3 nucleotides read TGTGCCAGCGGGGACAGAAATAATCAGCCCCAGCATTTT.

The chain joins TRBV10-3 to TRBJ2-1, with D possibly TRBD2 on 6 matching bases. This CDR3 is 13 amino acids long. Trimming removed 2 bases from V and 7 bases from J, with 9 bases in between. Germline-derived CDR1 and CDR2 are ENHRY and SYGVKD. The CDR3 nucleotides are TGTGCCATCAGTGAGCGGGAGTGGAATGAGCAGTTCTTC. Amino acids: CAISEREWNEQFF.

V gene TRBV7-9 combines with J gene TRBJ2-1; D may be TRBD2 (6 bases). The CDR3 has 11 residues. Trimming removed 8 bases from V and 9 bases from J, with 11 bases in between. Germline CDR1 reads SEHNR; CDR2 reads FQNEAQ (reference sequence). CDR3 coding DNA: TGTGCCAGCTGGCGGGGCGGTGAGCAGTTCTTC. Protein product: CASWRGGEQFF.

The rearrangement uses TRBV30 and TRBJ2-7; TRBD1 matches at 7 bases. The germline CDR1 and CDR2 sequences are GTSNPN and SVGIG (reference sequence). Germline trimming cut 0 bases from V and 2 bases from J; bases unmatched to any gene: 4. The CDR3 totals 14 residues. The CDR3 loop reads CAWSVGTATYEQYF. Written as DNA, the CDR3 is TGTGCCTGGAGTGTAGGGACAGCTACCTACGAGCAGTACTTC. Filled out from reference TRBV30 and TRBJ2-7, the complete variable domain reads SQTIHQWPATLVQPVGSPLSLECTVEGTSNPNLYWYRQAAGRGLQLLFYSVGIGQISSEVPQNLSASRPQDRQFILSSKKLLLSDSGFYLCAWSVGTATYEQYFGPGTRLTVT.

The chain uses TRBV6-5 and TRBJ2-1, with TRBD2 matching 7 bases. The CDR3 runs to 15 residues. The germline V gene encodes CDR1 MNHEY and CDR2 SVGAGI. Trimming at V came to 8 bases and at J to 12 bases, leaving 19 bases not matched to a gene. CDR3 sequence: CASAPSGTMGYRQFF. DNA for the CDR3: TGTGCCAGCGCACCAAGTGGGACTATGGGTTACCGGCAGTTCTTC.

The chain links TRBV5-1 to TRBJ2-5; 8 positions match TRBD2. This CDR3 has 15 residues. From germline, CDR1 is SGHRS and CDR2 YFSETQ. V lost 0 bases, J lost 5 bases, and 6 bases stayed unmatched. The CDR3 is CASSLGSGGMETQYF. The CDR3 coding sequence is TGCGCCAGCAGCTTGGGAAGCGGGGGAATGGAGACCCAGTACTTC.

The rearrangement links TRBV7-9 to TRBJ2-3, with a weak D call TRBD1 (7 bases). Per germline, CDR1 SEHNR and CDR2 FQNEAQ (reference sequence). The V end lost 5 bases, the J end lost 0 bases, and 12 bases lay between the germline ends. The CDR3 sequence is 15 residues long. Here the CDR3 DNA reads TGTGCCAGCAGCCCTCAGGGGGGTAGCACAGATACGCAGTATTTT. Residues: CASSPQGGSTDTQYF.

This chain uses TRBV7-8 with TRBJ1-5; 7 bases match TRBD1. This CDR3 contains 17 residues. Germline-derived CDR1 and CDR2 are SGHVS and FQNEAQ. Germline trimming cut 5 bases from V and 3 bases from J; bases unmatched to any gene: 13. This CDR3 is CASSNSGTDFFNQPQHF. The CDR3 nucleotides read TGTGCCAGCAGCAACTCCGGGACAGACTTTTTCAATCAGCCCCAGCATTTT.

This rearrangement joins TRBV28 to TRBJ2-7; D remains ambiguous. This CDR3 is built from 16 residues. Trimming took off 1 base at V and 4 bases at J, with 17 bases between the two ends. The germline CDR1 and CDR2 sequences are MDHEN and SYDVKM. CDR3 sequence reads: CASSLFGTPNQYEQYF. As DNA, the CDR3 is TGTGCCAGCAGTTTATTCGGTACCCCCAATCAGTACGAGCAGTACTTC.

CDR3 sequence (DNA): TGCAGTGCTAGAGATCCCCCTACCCAGTATTTT. Its protein product is CSARDPPTQYF. The chain has TRBV20-1 and TRBJ2-3; D is unclear. The CDR3 spans 11 residues. The germline CDR1 and CDR2 sequences are DFQATT and SNEGSKA (reference sequence). The V and J ends lost 0 bases and 12 bases respectively, with 10 bases between them.

This clone has more than one count but fewer than ten. The chain uses TRBV15 and TRBJ2-3, with D unresolved. This CDR3 has 15 amino acids. With 1 base removed from V and 0 bases from J, the gap between germline ends came to 8 bases. The germline V gene encodes CDR1 LNHNV and CDR2 YYDKDF (reference sequence). The CDR3 region has the DNA TGTGCCACCAGCAGAGGGACGGGCAGCACAGATACGCAGTATTTT. Translated, it gives CATSRGTGSTDTQYF.

The V and J genes are TRBV11-1 and TRBJ2-1; no reliable D call. The CDR3 length is 15 residues. The V gene lost 1 base and the J gene lost 6 bases, with 13 bases spanning the gap. CDR1 and CDR2 from the germline V gene are SGHAT and FQDESV (reference sequence). The CDR3 protein is CASSLVLDSGNEQFF. The CDR3, as DNA: TGTGCCAGCAGCTTAGTTCTAGATTCGGGCAATGAGCAGTTCTTC.

The chain employs TRBV5-1 and TRBJ1-5; TRBD1 aligns across 8 bases. Trimming removed 6 bases from V and 5 bases from J; junction bases left unmatched: 25. The CDR3 covers 20 residues. From germline, CDR1 is SGHRS and CDR2 YFSETQ. CDR3 nucleotide sequence: TGCGCCAGCAAGAAGAAGAGATCGACAGGGGCGGGATCTGGCGATCAGCCCCAGCATTTT. Residues: CASKKKRSTGAGSGDQPQHF.

The chain employs TRBV6-1 and TRBJ1-2; D gene unclear. The CDR3 extends over 14 amino acids. V gave up 5 bases and J gave up 4 bases, with 14 bases separating them. The germline gives CDR1 MNHNS, CDR2 SASEGT. CDR3 sequence (DNA): TGTGCCAGCAGTCCCGGGCAGGTAATCTATGGCTACACCTTC. Translating gives CASSPGQVIYGYTF.

The rearrangement uses TRBV6-5 and TRBJ2-7; D perhaps matches TRBD1 (6 bases). The V end lost 5 bases, the J end lost 0 bases, and 11 bases lay between the germline ends. This CDR3 is built from 14 residues. Per germline, CDR1 MNHEY and CDR2 SVGAGI. CDR3 sequence (DNA): TGTGCCAGCAGTACTACAGGGAGCTCCTACGAGCAGTACTTC. Amino acids: CASSTTGSSYEQYF.

V and J are TRBV27 and TRBJ2-7; 10 nucleotides align to TRBD2. The V and J ends lost 6 bases and 1 base, in that order; junction bases with no gene match: 3. The germline V gene encodes CDR1 MNHEY and CDR2 SMNVEV (reference sequence). CDR3 length: 14 amino acids. CDR3: CASSKLAGSYEQYF. The DNA of the CDR3 is TGTGCCAGCAGCAAACTAGCGGGGTCCTACGAGCAGTACTTC.

The chain is built from TRBV10-3 and TRBJ1-2; 11 bases fit TRBD1. This CDR3 has 14 amino acids. Germline V lookup: CDR1 ENHRY, CDR2 SYGVKD. V was clipped by 6 bases and J by 8 bases; unmatched bases: 8. The CDR3 sequence is CAIRAGQGAWGYTF. The CDR3, as DNA: TGTGCCATCAGGGCAGGACAGGGGGCGTGGGGCTACACCTTC.

The V gene is TRBV5-1, the J gene TRBJ2-6, with 7 bases matching TRBD1. Germline V gene lookup returns CDR1 SGHRS and CDR2 YFSETQ. Losses at the gene ends were 1 base for V and 0 bases for J; bases not matched to a gene: 4. This CDR3 is 17 amino acids long. CDR3 in DNA: TGCGCCAGCAGCTTGTTGGGACAGACCTCTGGGGCCAACGTCCTGACTTTC. This encodes CASSLLGQTSGANVLTF. Full variable domain (outside the CDR3, taken from reference TRBV5-1 and TRBJ2-6): KAGVTQTPRYLIKTRGQQVTLSCSPISGHRSVSWYQQTPGQGLQFLFEYFSETQRNKGNFPGRFSGRQFSNSRSEMNVSTLELGDSALYLCASSLLGQTSGANVLTFGAGSRLTVL.

This clone was seen only once. This chain joins TRBV15 and TRBJ2-3; tentatively, D is TRBD2 (6 bases). Trimming stripped 5 bases from V and 4 bases from J, with 13 bases between. The CDR3 runs 14 residues. Germline assignment: CDR1 LNHNV and CDR2 YYDKDF (reference sequence). The DNA for the CDR3 is TGTGCCACCAGCGTCGACCGGGGGTCAGATACGCAGTATTTT. Its protein is CATSVDRGSDTQYF. The full variable domain, rest sourced from reference TRBV15 and TRBJ2-3, is DAMVIQNPRYQVTQFGKPVTLSCSQTLNHNVMYWYQQKSSQAPKLLFHYYDKDFNNEADTPDNFQSRRPNTSFCFLDIRSPGLGDTAMYLCATSVDRGSDTQYFGPGTRLTVL.

This chain joins TRBV30 and TRBJ2-7; D possibly uses TRBD1 or TRBD2 (5 bases each). Germline values: CDR1 GTSNPN, CDR2 SVGIG (reference sequence). Deletions cut 2 bases from V and 3 bases from J, with 11 bases between. The CDR3 runs to 13 residues. CDR3: CAWSTGTFYEQYF. Written as DNA, the CDR3 is TGTGCCTGGAGTACGGGGACCTTCTACGAGCAGTACTTC.